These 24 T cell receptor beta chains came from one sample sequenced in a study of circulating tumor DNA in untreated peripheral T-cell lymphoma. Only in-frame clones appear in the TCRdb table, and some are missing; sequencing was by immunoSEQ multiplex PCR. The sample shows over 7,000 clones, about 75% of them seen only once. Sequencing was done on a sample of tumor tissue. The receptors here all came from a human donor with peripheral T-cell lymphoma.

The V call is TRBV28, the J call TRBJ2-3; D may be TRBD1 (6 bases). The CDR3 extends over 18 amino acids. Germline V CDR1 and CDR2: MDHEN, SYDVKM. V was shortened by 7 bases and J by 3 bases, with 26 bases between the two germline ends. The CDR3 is CASTLPEGVQSGTDTQYF. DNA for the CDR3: TGTGCCAGCACTCTACCCGAGGGGGTCCAGTCAGGTACAGATACGCAGTATTTT.

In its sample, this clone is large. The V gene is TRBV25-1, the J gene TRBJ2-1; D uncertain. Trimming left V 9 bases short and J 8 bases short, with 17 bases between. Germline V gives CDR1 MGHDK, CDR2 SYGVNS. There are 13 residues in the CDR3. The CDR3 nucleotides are TGTGCCAGTTCCCACACGACTGAGGATGAGCAGTTCTTC. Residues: CASSHTTEDEQFF.

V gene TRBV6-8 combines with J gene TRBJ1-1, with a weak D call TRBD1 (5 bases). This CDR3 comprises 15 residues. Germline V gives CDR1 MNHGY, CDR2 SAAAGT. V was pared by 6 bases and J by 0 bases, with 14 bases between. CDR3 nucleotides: TGTGCCAGCAGGAACGAGGGGTCCATGAACACTGAAGCTTTCTTT. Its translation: CASRNEGSMNTEAFF.

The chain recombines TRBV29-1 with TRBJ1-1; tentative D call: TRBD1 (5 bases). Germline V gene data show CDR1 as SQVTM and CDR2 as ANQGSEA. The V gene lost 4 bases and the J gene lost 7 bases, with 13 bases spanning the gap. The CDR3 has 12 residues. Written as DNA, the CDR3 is TGCAGCGTTGTTCAGGGTCGGGATGAAGCTTTCTTT. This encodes CSVVQGRDEAFF.

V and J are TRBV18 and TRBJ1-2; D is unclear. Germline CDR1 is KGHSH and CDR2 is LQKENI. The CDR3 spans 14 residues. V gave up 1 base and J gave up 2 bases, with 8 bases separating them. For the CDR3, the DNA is TGTGCCAGCTCACCACTCGGTGGAAACTATGGCTACACCTTC. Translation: CASSPLGGNYGYTF.

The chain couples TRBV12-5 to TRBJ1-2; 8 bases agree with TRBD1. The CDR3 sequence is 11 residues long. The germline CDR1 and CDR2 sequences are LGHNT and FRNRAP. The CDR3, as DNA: TGTGCCAGGACAGGGAACTATGGCTACACCTTC. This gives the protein CARTGNYGYTF.

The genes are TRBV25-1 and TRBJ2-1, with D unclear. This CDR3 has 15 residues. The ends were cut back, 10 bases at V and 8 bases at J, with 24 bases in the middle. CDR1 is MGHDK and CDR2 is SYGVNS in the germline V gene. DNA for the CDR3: TGTGCCACCCGTATAGGACCAGCTCCTTTCGATGAGCAGTTCTTC. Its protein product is CATRIGPAPFDEQFF.

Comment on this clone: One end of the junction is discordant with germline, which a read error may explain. The CDR3 loop reads CASSLRGGKNTGELFF. CDR3 bases: TGTGCTAGCAGCTTAAGGGGAGGGAAGAACACCGGGGAGCTGTTTTTT. The J gene is TRBJ2-2, the V gene TRBV7-7, with TRBD2 matching over 7 bases. CDR1 and CDR2 from the germline V gene are SSHAT and FNYEAQ (reference sequence). There are 16 residues in the CDR3.

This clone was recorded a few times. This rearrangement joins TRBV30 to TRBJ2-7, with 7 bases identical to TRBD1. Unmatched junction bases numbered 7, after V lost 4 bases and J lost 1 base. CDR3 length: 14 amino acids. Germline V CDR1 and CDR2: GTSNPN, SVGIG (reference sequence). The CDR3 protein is CAWKQGYTSYEQYF. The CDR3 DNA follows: TGTGCCTGGAAACAGGGGTACACATCCTACGAGCAGTACTTC.

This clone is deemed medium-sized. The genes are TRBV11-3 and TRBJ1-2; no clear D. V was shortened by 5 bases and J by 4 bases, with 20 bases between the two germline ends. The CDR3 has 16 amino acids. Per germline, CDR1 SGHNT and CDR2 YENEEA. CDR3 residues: CASSVSTGGQIYGYTF. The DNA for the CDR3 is TGTGCCAGCAGCGTCAGTACGGGTGGCCAAATCTATGGCTACACCTTC.

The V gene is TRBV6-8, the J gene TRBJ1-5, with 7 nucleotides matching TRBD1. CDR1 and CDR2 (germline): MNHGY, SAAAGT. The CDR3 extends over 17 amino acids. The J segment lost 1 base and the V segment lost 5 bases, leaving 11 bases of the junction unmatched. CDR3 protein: CASSEKQGRRSNQPQHF. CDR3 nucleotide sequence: TGTGCCAGCAGTGAGAAACAGGGGCGCCGGAGCAATCAGCCCCAGCATTTT.

The CDR3 DNA follows: TGTGCCAGCAGTAATACAGGGGACTGGCAGCCCCAGCATTTT. The encoded protein is CASSNTGDWQPQHF. The rearrangement joins TRBV6-8 to TRBJ1-5, with 7 bases matching TRBD1. The CDR3 consists of 14 residues. CDR1 and CDR2 (germline): MNHGY, SAAAGT. V lost 5 bases and J lost 7; bases outside the gene matches: 8.

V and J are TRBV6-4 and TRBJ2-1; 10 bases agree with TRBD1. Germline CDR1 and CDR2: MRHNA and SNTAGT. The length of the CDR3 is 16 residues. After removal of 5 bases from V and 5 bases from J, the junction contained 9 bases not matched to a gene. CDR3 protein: CASSYGPGQGDNEQFF. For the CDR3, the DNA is TGTGCCAGCAGTTACGGACCCGGACAGGGGGACAATGAGCAGTTCTTC.

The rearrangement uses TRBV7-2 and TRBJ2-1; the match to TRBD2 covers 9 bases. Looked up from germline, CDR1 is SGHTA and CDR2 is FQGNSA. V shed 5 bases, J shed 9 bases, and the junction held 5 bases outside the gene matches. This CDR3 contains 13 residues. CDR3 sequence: CASSPVSGSEQFF. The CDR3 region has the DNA TGTGCCAGCAGCCCGGTTAGCGGGAGTGAGCAGTTCTTC.

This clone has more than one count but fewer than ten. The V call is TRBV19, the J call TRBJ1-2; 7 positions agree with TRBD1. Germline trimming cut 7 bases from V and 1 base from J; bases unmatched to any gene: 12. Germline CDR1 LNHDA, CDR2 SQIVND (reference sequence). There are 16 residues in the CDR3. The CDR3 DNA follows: TGTGCCAGTAATGGGCATAGGGGACAGCTTAACTATGGCTACACCTTC. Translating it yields CASNGHRGQLNYGYTF.

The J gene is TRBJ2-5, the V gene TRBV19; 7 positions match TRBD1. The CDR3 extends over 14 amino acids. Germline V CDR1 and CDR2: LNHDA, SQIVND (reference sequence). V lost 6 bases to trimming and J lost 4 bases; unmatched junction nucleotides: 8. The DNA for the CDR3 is TGTGCCAGTAGGACCGACAGGGTGGGAGAGACCCAGTACTTC. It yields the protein CASRTDRVGETQYF.

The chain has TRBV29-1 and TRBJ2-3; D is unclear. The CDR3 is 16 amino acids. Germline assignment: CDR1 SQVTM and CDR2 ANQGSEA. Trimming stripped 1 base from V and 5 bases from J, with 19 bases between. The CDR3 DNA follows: TGCAGCGTTGAAGGTGTGACCGCGTCCCCGTTAGATACGCAGTATTTT. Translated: CSVEGVTASPLDTQYF.

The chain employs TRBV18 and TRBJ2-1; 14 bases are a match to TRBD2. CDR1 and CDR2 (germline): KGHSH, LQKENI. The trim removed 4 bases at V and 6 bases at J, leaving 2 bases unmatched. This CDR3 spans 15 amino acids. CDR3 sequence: CASSRGTSGSNEQFF. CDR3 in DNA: TGTGCCAGCTCACGAGGGACTAGCGGGAGCAATGAGCAGTTCTTC. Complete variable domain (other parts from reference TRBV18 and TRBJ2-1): NAGVMQNPRHLVRRRGQEARLRCSPMKGHSHVYWYRQLPEEGLKFMVYLQKENIIDESGMPKERFSAEFPKEGPSILRIQQVVRGDSAAYFCASSRGTSGSNEQFFGPGTRLTVL.

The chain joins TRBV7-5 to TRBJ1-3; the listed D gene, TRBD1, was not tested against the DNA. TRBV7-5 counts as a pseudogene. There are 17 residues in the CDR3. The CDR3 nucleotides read TGTGCCAGCAGCCGACATCAGTTCCAGGGTACTGGAAACACCATATATTTT. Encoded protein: CASSRHQFQGTGNTIYF.

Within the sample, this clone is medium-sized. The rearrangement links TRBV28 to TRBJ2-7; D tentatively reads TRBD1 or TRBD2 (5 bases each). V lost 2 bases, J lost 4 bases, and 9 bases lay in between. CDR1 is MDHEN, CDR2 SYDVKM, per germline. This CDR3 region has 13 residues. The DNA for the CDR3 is TGTGCCAGCAGTTTAGTGGGGGATTACGAGCAGTACTTC. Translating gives CASSLVGDYEQYF.

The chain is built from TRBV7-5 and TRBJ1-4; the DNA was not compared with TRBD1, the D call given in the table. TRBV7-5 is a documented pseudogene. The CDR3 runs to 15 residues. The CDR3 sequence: CASSLGLGGTEKLFF. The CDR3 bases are TGTGCCAGCAGCTTAGGTCTAGGGGGCACTGAAAAACTGTTTTTT.

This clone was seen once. The CDR3 reads CASSPYLGSGRANEQFF. In nucleotides, the CDR3 is TGTGCCAGCAGTCCATATCTTGGAAGCGGGAGGGCGAATGAGCAGTTCTTC. The gene calls are TRBV28 and TRBJ2-1; 10 bases fit TRBD2. Germline V gene data show CDR1 as MDHEN and CDR2 as SYDVKM. This CDR3 spans 17 amino acids. J lost 7 bases, V lost 5 bases, and 14 bases had no gene match.

CDR3 region: CASSLYLAVGETQYF. The CDR3 DNA reads TGTGCCAGCAGCTTATACCTAGCGGTGGGAGAGACCCAGTACTTC. The chain carries TRBV11-3 and TRBJ2-5, with TRBD2 matching 7 bases. V gave up 2 bases and J gave up 4 bases; unmatched junction bases: 7. The CDR3 is made up of 15 amino acids. In germline, CDR1 is SGHNT, CDR2 YENEEA.

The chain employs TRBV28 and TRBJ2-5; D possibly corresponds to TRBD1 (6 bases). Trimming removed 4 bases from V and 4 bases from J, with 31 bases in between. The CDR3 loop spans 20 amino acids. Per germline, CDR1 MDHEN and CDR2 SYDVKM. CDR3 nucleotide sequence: TGTGCCAGCAGTTGGCAAGCCGTCGCCCGCAGGGGCAAGGGGAGAGAGACCCAGTACTTC. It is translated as CASSWQAVARRGKGRETQYF.